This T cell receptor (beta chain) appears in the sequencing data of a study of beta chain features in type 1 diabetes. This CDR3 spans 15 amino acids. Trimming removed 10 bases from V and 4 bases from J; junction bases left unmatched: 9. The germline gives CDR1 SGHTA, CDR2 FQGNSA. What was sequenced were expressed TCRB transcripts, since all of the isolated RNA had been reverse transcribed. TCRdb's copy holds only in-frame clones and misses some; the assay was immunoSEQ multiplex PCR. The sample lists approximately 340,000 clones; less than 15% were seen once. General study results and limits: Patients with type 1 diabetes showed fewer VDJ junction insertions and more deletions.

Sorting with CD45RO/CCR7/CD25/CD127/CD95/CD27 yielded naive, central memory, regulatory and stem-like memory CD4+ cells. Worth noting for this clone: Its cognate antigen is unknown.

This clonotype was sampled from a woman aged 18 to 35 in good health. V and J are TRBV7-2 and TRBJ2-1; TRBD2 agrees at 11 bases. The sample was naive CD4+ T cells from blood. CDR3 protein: CATVPGTSGYNEQFF. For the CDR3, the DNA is TGTGCCACGGTTCCCGGGACTAGCGGTTACAATGAGCAGTTCTTC.